This T cell receptor (beta chain) was found in a study of T-cell memory formation after mild COVID-19. Study at large: Across donors, TCR clusters were largely donor specific.

TCR alpha and TCR beta cDNA libraries carrying sample barcodes and UMIs were produced by 5'RACE using constant-segment primers. TCRdb processed the 5' RACE reads anew with MiXCR; each CDR3 protein has one entry. The sample includes about 360,000 distinct CDR3 sequences, roughly 14% of them seen just once. Germline lookup yields CDR1 SGHTA and CDR2 FQGNSA. V was shortened by 3 bases and J by 5 bases, with 7 bases between the two germline ends. This CDR3 spans 12 amino acids. Findings and limits, study-wide: Contracting clones, day 15 to 85, had balanced CD4/CD8, and later expanders favored CD4+.

This clonotype has only a few counts. As yet, its antigen is unknown. The sample comprised PBMCs or a T cell subset sorted from them (not recorded which). The TCR was taken from a man between 18 and 35 years old who had mild COVID-19 (a few samples of this study predate the infection). Cell type and time point are not known. The J gene is TRBJ1-1, the V gene TRBV7-2; no clear D. The CDR3 loop is CASSFRETEAFF. In DNA, the CDR3 is TGTGCCAGCAGCTTCCGGGAGACTGAAGCTTTCTTT.